The text below deals with one T cell receptor (beta chain). Those who donated were healthy bone marrow donors. This sample is part of a study of cytomegalovirus exposure and HLA in healthy donors. Study details: Of around 410 genotyped donors, 81% grouped in the Caucasian-associated ancestry cluster.

The germline V gene has CDR1 SGHRS and CDR2 YFSETQ. Trimming removed 2 bases from V and 0 bases from J, with 5 bases in between. The CDR3 totals 14 residues. The PCR used 60 Vbeta and 13 Jbeta primers. Assay used: immunoSEQ multiplex PCR; TCRdb lists only in-frame clones, some missing. The sample holds about 120,000 clones, 82% seen once. Input material: PBMCs. This sequence joins TRBV5-1 and TRBJ1-4; D not certain. The sequence was collected from a woman younger than 30 in good health and CMV-seronegative. The CDR3 sequence: CASSFGPTNEKLFF. The CDR3 DNA reads as TGCGCCAGCAGCTTTGGGCCAACTAATGAAAAACTGTTTTTT.